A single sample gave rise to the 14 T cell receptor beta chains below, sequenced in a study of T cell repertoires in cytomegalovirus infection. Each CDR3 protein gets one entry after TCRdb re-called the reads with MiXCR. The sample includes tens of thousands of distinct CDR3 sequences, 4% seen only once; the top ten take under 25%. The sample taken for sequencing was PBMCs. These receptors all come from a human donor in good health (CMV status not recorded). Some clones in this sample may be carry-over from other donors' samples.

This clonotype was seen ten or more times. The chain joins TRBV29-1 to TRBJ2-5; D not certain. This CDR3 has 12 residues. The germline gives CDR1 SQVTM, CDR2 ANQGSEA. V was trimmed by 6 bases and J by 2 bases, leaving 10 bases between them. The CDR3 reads CSVLRNQETQYF. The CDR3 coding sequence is TGCAGCGTACTTAGAAATCAAGAGACCCAGTACTTC.

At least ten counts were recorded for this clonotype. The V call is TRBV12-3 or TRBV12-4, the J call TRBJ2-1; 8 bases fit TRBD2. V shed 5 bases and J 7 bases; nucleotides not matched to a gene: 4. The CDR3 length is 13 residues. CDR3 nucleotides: TGTGCCAGCAGTCCGGGAGGGGGGAATGAGCAGTTCTTC. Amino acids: CASSPGGGNEQFF.

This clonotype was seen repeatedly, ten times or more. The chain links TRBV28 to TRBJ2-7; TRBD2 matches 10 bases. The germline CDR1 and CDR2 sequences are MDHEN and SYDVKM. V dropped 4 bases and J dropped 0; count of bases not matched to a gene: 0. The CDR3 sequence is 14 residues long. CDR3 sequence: CASSSSGGSYEQYF. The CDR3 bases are TGTGCCAGCAGTTCTAGCGGGGGCTCCTACGAGCAGTACTTC.

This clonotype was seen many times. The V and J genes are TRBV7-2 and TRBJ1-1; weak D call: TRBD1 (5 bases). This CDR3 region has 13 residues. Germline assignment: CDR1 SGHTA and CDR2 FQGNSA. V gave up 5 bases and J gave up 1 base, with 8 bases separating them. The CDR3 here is CASSLDRNTEAFF. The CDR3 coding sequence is TGTGCCAGCAGCCTCGACAGGAACACTGAAGCTTTCTTT.

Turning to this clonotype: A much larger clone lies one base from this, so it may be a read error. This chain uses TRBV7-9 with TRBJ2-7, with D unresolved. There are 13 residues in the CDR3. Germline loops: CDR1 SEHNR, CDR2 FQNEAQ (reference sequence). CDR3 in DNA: TGTGCCAGCAACTTAGACCCGCCCTACGAGCAGTACTTC. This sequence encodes CASNLDPPYEQYF.

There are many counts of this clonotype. CDR3 coding DNA: TGTGCCAGCAGCTCTTGGGGATCAGAGACCCAGTACTTC. Translation gives CASSSWGSETQYF. The J gene is TRBJ2-5, the V gene TRBV11-2; D unclear. There are 13 residues in the CDR3. V shed 4 bases and J shed 4 bases, with 10 bases lying between them. Per germline, CDR1 SGHAT and CDR2 FQNNGV.

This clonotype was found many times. CDR3 residues: CASTPSSSTSGNTIYF. The CDR3 nucleotides read TGTGCCAGCACCCCTAGTTCTTCGACTTCGGGAAACACCATATATTTT. The V gene is TRBV7-9, the J gene TRBJ1-3; D gene unclear. V lost 7 bases and J lost 4, with 20 bases in between. This CDR3 is built from 16 residues. Germline values: CDR1 SEHNR, CDR2 FQNEAQ (reference sequence).

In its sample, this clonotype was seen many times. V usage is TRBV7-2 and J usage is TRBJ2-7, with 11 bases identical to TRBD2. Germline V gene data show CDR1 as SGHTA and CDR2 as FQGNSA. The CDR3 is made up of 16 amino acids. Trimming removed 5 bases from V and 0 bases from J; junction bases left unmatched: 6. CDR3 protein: CASSPGLAEFSYEQYF. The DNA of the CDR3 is TGTGCCAGCAGCCCGGGACTAGCGGAGTTCTCCTACGAGCAGTACTTC.

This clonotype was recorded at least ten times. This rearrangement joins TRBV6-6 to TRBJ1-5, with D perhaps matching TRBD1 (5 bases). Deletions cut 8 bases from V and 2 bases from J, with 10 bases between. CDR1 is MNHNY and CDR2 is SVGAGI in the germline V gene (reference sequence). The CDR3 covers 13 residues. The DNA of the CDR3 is TGTGCCAGCCTGGGGGGTGGCAATCAGCCCCAGCATTTT. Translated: CASLGGGNQPQHF.

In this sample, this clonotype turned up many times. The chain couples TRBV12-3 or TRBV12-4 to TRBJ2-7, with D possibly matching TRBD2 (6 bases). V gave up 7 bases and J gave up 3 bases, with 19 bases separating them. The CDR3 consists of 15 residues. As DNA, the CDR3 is TGTGCCAGCAAACCCCAGACTAGTGCCGTCTACGAGCAGTACTTC. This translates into CASKPQTSAVYEQYF.

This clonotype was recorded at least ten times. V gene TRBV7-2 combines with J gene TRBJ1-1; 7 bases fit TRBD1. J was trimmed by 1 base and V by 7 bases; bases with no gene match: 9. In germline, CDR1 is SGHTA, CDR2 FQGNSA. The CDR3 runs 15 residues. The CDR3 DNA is TGTGCCAGCAAAGGGAGGGAGGGGGCGAACACTGAAGCTTTCTTT. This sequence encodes CASKGREGANTEAFF.

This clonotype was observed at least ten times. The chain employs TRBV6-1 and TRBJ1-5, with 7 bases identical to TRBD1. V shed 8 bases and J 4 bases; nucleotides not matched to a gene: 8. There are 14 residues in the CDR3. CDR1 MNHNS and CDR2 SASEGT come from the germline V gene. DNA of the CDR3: TGTGCCAGCCGTCGACAGGGTGGGAATCAGCCCCAGCATTTT. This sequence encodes CASRRQGGNQPQHF.

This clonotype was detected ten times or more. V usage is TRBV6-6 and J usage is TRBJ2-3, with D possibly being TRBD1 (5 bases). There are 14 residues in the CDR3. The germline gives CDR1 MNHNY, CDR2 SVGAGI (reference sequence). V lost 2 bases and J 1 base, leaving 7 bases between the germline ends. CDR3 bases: TGTGCCAGCAGTTACGAAGGGGGCACAGATACGCAGTATTTT. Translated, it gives CASSYEGGTDTQYF.

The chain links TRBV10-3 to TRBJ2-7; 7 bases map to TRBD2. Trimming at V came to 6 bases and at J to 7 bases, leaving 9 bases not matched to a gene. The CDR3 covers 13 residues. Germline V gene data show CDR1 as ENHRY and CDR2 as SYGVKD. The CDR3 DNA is TGTGCCATCAGGGGGCGGGGGACGGGGGAGCAGTACTTC. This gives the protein CAIRGRGTGEQYF.